The 21 T cell receptor beta chains presented below share a single source sample, sequenced in a study of control samples from healthy donors and cancer patients. The table came from immunoSEQ multiplex PCR; TCRdb's copy has only in-frame clones and leaves some out. Found here are 110,000 to 150,000 clones, approximately 88% of them singletons; the top ten hold 4.9%. The specimen was blood. These receptors came from a man aged 30-40 years in good health.

The rearrangement links TRBV7-9 to TRBJ1-4; D is ambiguous. Germline V lookup: CDR1 SEHNR, CDR2 FQNEAQ (reference sequence). The CDR3 runs to 13 residues. With 5 bases removed from V and 8 bases from J, the gap between germline ends came to 12 bases. CDR3 sequence: CASSRYRGEKLFF. As DNA, the CDR3 is TGTGCCAGCAGCAGGTACCGAGGGGAAAAACTGTTTTTT.

The chain joins TRBV4-3 to TRBJ2-2; D gene unclear. The CDR3 extends over 15 amino acids. CDR1 LGHNA and CDR2 YSLEER come from the germline V gene. V lost 0 bases to trimming and J lost 5 bases, with 10 bases between them. CDR3 coding DNA: TGCGCCAGCAGCCAAGAGGCTAGTAGGACCGGGGAGCTGTTTTTT. Protein: CASSQEASRTGELFF.

The chain uses TRBV7-2 and TRBJ1-1; no reliable D call. Germline V lookup: CDR1 SGHTA, CDR2 FQGNSA. CDR3 length: 15 amino acids. The V end was cut by 2 bases, the J end by 3 bases, with 13 bases between. The CDR3 nucleotides read TGTGCCAGCAGCTTAAGGGCGACCGGGGACACTGAAGCTTTCTTT. Protein: CASSLRATGDTEAFF. Looking up the rest from reference TRBV7-2 and TRBJ1-1 gives the full variable domain: GAGVSQSPSNKVTEKGKDVELRCDPISGHTALYWYRQSLGQGLEFLIYFQGNSAPDKSGLPSDRFSAERTGGSVSTLTIQRTQQEDSAVYLCASSLRATGDTEAFFGQGTRLTVV.

In its sample, this clone was seen a few times. This chain joins TRBV7-6 and TRBJ2-1; D is perhaps TRBD2 (7 bases). From germline, CDR1 is SGHVS and CDR2 FNYEAQ. CDR3 size: 16 residues. The V and J ends lost 0 bases and 3 bases respectively, with 12 bases between them. CDR3 region: CASSLAGGVIYNEQFF. The DNA for the CDR3 is TGTGCCAGCAGCTTAGCAGGGGGGGTGATCTACAATGAGCAGTTCTTC. The entire variable domain, with the rest obtained from reference TRBV7-6 and TRBJ2-1, is as follows: GAGVSQSPRYKVTKRGQDVALRCDPISGHVSLYWYRQALGQGPEFLTYFNYEAQQDKSGLPNDRFSAERPEGSISTLTIQRTEQRDSAMYRCASSLAGGVIYNEQFFGPGTRLTVL.

The rearrangement links TRBV27 to TRBJ1-4; tentative D call: TRBD1 (5 bases). The V and J ends lost 5 bases and 7 bases respectively, with 14 bases between them. Germline V gene sequence: CDR1 MNHEY, CDR2 SMNVEV (reference sequence). The CDR3 runs to 14 residues. The CDR3 is CASSPSWGGEKLFF. The CDR3 region has the DNA TGTGCCAGCAGTCCATCGTGGGGGGGTGAAAAACTGTTTTTT.

The V call is TRBV2, the J call TRBJ1-5; TRBD1 agrees at 7 bases. Germline CDR1 SNHLY, CDR2 FYNNEI. CDR3 length equals 14 residues. With V trimmed by 6 bases and J by 5 bases, 7 bases remained unmatched. The CDR3 nucleotides are TGTGCCAGCAGAGCTGACAGGGTGGATCAGCCCCAGCATTTT. It yields the protein CASRADRVDQPQHF.

This chain joins TRBV4-2 and TRBJ2-3; D call uncertain. This CDR3 has 14 amino acids. Germline V lookup: CDR1 LGHNA, CDR2 YNFKEQ. V shed 3 bases and J shed 2 bases, with 9 bases lying between them. In DNA form, the CDR3 reads TGTGCCAGCAGCCAGGAGACGTACACAGATACGCAGTATTTT. Protein: CASSQETYTDTQYF.

The rearrangement joins TRBV2 to TRBJ2-7, with 7 nucleotides matching TRBD2. The CDR3 sequence is 12 residues long. V lost 7 bases and J lost 5; bases outside the gene matches: 5. Germline assignment: CDR1 SNHLY and CDR2 FYNNEI. The CDR3 DNA sequence: TGTGCCAGCATTGAGGGGAGGGACGAGCAGTACTTC. It is translated as CASIEGRDEQYF.

In its sample, this clone was seen once. This rearrangement joins TRBV4-3 to TRBJ2-7; perhaps TRBD1 as D (6 bases). CDR1 and CDR2 from the germline V gene are LGHNA and YSLEER. V lost 0 bases, J lost 1 base, and 13 bases lay in between. The CDR3 has 16 residues. For the CDR3, the DNA is TGCGCCAGCAGCCAAGATCCCCGGGACACTTCCTACGAGCAGTACTTC. As protein: CASSQDPRDTSYEQYF.

The chain employs TRBV7-8 and TRBJ2-5; 8 bases map to TRBD1. The CDR3 sequence is 16 residues long. J lost 2 bases, V lost 4 bases, and 9 bases had no gene match. Germline CDR1 and CDR2: SGHVS and FQNEAQ. CDR3: CASSSNPRDRQETQYF. CDR3 in DNA: TGTGCCAGCAGCTCCAACCCCCGGGACAGGCAAGAGACCCAGTACTTC. Drawing the rest from reference TRBV7-8 and TRBJ2-5, the complete variable domain is GAGVSQSPRYKVAKRGQDVALRCDPISGHVSLFWYQQALGQGPEFLTYFQNEAQLDKSGLPSDRFFAERPEGSVSTLKIQRTQQEDSAVYLCASSSNPRDRQETQYFGPGTRLLVL.

The gene calls are TRBV5-1 and TRBJ2-2; the D call may be TRBD1 or TRBD2 (5 bases each). The CDR3 runs 15 residues. Germline lookup yields CDR1 SGHRS and CDR2 YFSETQ. Trimming took 1 base from V and 4 from J, leaving 11 bases between them. CDR3 sequence: CASSLLAGGTGELFF. The CDR3 coding sequence is TGCGCCAGCAGCTTGCTAGCTGGGGGCACCGGGGAGCTGTTTTTT.

The chain employs TRBV30 and TRBJ2-2, with D maybe TRBD2 (5 bases). The CDR3 is 14 residues long. V was shortened by 5 bases and J by 2 bases, with 12 bases between the two germline ends. Germline assignment: CDR1 GTSNPN and CDR2 SVGIG (reference sequence). DNA of the CDR3: TGTGCCTGGGTCTTCGGGGATAACACCGGGGAGCTGTTTTTT. Protein product: CAWVFGDNTGELFF.

The chain joins TRBV7-3 to TRBJ2-3, with TRBD2 matching 8 bases. Germline CDR1 reads SGHTA; CDR2 reads FQGTGA. Trimming removed 4 bases from V and 0 bases from J; junction bases left unmatched: 9. This CDR3 comprises 17 residues. The CDR3 is CASSSPRSGGSTDTQYF. The CDR3 bases are TGTGCCAGCAGCTCCCCTAGGAGCGGGGGTAGCACAGATACGCAGTATTTT.

The chain combines TRBV24-1 with TRBJ1-2; a possible D gene is TRBD1 (5 bases). V was pared by 5 bases and J by 8 bases, with 17 bases between. Germline V CDR1 and CDR2: KGHDR, SFDVKD. The CDR3 has 14 amino acids. The CDR3 DNA is TGTGCCACCAGTGCGGTGGGGCAGGGTGACGGCTACACCTTC. Protein sequence: CATSAVGQGDGYTF.

The rearrangement links TRBV10-3 to TRBJ1-5; D not resolved. Germline-derived CDR1 and CDR2 are ENHRY and SYGVKD. Trimming stripped 0 bases from V and 4 bases from J, with 10 bases between. The CDR3 is made up of 15 amino acids. The CDR3 loop is CAISESATTNQPQHF. For the CDR3, the DNA is TGTGCCATCAGTGAGTCGGCTACAACGAATCAGCCCCAGCATTTT.

This clone has a single count. The chain is built from TRBV6-2 or TRBV6-3 and TRBJ2-3; 10 bases are a match to TRBD2. Germline loops: CDR1 MNHEY, CDR2 SVGEGT. This CDR3 spans 17 amino acids. J was trimmed by 0 bases and V by 5 bases; bases with no gene match: 8. The CDR3 protein is CASSKVAGGTSTDTQYF. In DNA form, the CDR3 reads TGTGCCAGCAGTAAAGTAGCGGGGGGAACTAGCACAGATACGCAGTATTTT.

The rearrangement links TRBV18 to TRBJ2-1, with D maybe TRBD1 (6 bases). CDR3 length: 16 residues. Germline CDR1 KGHSH, CDR2 LQKENI. V was clipped by 4 bases and J by 5 bases, with 18 bases between them. CDR3 nucleotide sequence: TGTGCCAGCTCACGCGTACCTCTACACAGGGACAATGAGCAGTTCTTC. It yields the protein CASSRVPLHRDNEQFF.

This chain connects TRBV27 to TRBJ2-3; D gene unclear. From germline, CDR1 is MNHEY and CDR2 SMNVEV (reference sequence). Between the trimmed V and J ends, which lost 6 bases and 4 bases, there was a span of 17 bases. This CDR3 is built from 15 residues. The CDR3 region has the DNA TGTGCCAGCAGCCTAAGTGGTATCGCGGCAGATACGCAGTATTTT. Protein sequence: CASSLSGIAADTQYF.

The genes are TRBV3-1 (or the pseudogene TRBV3-2) and TRBJ2-7; no definite D call. The ends were cut back, 0 bases at V and 8 bases at J, with 8 bases in the middle. The CDR3 is made up of 12 amino acids. The germline V gene has CDR1 LGHDT and CDR2 YNNKEL (reference sequence). CDR3 nucleotides: TGTGCCAGCAGCCAAGATCAACAGAAGCAGTACTTC. Translation: CASSQDQQKQYF.

The V and J genes are TRBV9 and TRBJ2-7, with a tentative D call TRBD2 (7 bases). Germline assignment: CDR1 SGDLS and CDR2 YYNGEE. The CDR3 has 16 residues. Trimming removed 3 bases at V and 0 bases at J, with 16 bases between. The DNA for the CDR3 is TGTGCCAGCAGCGCGCGGGGGCAGGCGACCTCCTACGAGCAGTACTTC. It specifies CASSARGQATSYEQYF.

The V call is TRBV4-2, the J call TRBJ1-1, with D maybe TRBD1 (5 bases). The germline V and J ends were trimmed by 0 bases and 7 bases, with 9 bases remaining between them. The CDR3 runs to 13 residues. In germline, CDR1 is LGHNA, CDR2 YNFKEQ. The CDR3 DNA sequence: TGTGCCAGCAGCCAAGAGGTAAGGGGTGAAGCTTTCTTT. It specifies CASSQEVRGEAFF.